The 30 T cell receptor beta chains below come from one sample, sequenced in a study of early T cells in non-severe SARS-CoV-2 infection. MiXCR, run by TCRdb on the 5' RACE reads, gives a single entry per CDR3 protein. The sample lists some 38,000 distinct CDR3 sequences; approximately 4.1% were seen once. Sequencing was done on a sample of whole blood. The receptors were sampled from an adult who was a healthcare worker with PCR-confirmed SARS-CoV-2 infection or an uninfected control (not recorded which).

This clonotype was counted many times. CDR3 DNA: TGTGCCAGCAGTGATTCCGGGACACACAGTTCCGAGCAGTACTTC. Its translation is CASSDSGTHSSEQYF. V usage is TRBV6-1 and J usage is TRBJ2-7, with D possibly being TRBD1 (6 bases). Between the trimmed V and J ends, which lost 3 bases and 6 bases, there was a span of 18 bases. This CDR3 comprises 15 residues. Germline loops: CDR1 MNHNS, CDR2 SASEGT.

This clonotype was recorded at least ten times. The CDR3 protein is CASTFTTGGVTNTQYF. For the CDR3, the DNA is TGTGCCAGCACCTTTACGACAGGGGGCGTTACAAATACGCAGTATTTT. J is TRBJ2-3 and V is TRBV12-3 or TRBV12-4, with 10 bases aligning to TRBD1. V lost 7 bases, J lost 7 bases, and 14 bases stayed unmatched. This CDR3 comprises 16 residues.

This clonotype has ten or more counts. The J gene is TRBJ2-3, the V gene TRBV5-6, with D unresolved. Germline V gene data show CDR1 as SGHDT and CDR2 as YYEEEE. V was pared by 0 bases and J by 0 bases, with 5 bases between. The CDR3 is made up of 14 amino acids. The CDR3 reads CASSLVASTDTQYF. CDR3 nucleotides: TGTGCCAGCAGCTTGGTCGCCAGCACAGATACGCAGTATTTT.

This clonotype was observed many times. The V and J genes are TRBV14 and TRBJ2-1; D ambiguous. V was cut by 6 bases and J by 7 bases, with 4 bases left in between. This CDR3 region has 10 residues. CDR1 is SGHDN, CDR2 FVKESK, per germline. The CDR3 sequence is CASRVNEQFF. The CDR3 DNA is TGTGCCAGCAGAGTAAATGAGCAGTTCTTC.

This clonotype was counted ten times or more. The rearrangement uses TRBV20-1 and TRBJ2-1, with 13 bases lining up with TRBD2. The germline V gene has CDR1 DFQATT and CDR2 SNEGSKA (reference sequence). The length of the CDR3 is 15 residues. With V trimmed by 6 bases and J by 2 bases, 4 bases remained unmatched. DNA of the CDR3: TGCAGTGCCCGGACTAGCGGGAGTCCCTACAATGAGCAGTTCTTC. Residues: CSARTSGSPYNEQFF.

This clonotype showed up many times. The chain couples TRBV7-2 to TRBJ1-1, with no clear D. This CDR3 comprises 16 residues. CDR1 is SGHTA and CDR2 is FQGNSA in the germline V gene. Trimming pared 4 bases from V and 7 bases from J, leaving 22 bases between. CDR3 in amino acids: CASSSETQTEEYEAFF. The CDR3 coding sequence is TGTGCCAGCAGCTCAGAGACGCAAACAGAGGAATATGAAGCTTTCTTT.

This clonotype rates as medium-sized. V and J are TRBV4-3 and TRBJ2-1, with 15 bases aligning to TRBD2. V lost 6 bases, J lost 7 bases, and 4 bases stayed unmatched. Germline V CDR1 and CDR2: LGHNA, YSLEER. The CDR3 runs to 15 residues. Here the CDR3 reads CASSWTSGRGNEQFF. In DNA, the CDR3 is TGCGCCAGCAGTTGGACTAGCGGGAGGGGGAATGAGCAGTTCTTC.

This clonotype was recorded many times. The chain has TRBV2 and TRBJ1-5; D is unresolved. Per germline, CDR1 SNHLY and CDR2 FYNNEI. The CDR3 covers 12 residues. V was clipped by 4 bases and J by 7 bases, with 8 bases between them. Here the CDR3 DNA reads TGTGCCAGCAGTGTGCAAGCGCAGCCCCAGCATTTT. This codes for CASSVQAQPQHF. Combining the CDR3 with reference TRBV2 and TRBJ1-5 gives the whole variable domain EPEVTQTPSHQVTQMGQEVILRCVPISNHLYFYWYRQILGQKVEFLVSFYNNEISEKSEIFDDQFSVERPDGSNFTLKIRSTKLEDSAMYFCASSVQAQPQHFGDGTRLSIL.

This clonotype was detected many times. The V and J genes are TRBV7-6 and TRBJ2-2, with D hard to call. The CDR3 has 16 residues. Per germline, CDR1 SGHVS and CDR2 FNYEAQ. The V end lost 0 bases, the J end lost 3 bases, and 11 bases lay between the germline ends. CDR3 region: CASSLAASGDTGELFF. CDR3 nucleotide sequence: TGTGCCAGCAGCTTAGCTGCATCCGGAGACACCGGGGAGCTGTTTTTT.

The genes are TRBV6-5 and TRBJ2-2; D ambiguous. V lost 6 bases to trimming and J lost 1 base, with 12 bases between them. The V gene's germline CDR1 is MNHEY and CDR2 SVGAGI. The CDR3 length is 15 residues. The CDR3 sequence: CASRVQLENTGELFF. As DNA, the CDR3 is TGTGCCAGCAGAGTCCAATTGGAGAACACCGGGGAGCTGTTTTTT.

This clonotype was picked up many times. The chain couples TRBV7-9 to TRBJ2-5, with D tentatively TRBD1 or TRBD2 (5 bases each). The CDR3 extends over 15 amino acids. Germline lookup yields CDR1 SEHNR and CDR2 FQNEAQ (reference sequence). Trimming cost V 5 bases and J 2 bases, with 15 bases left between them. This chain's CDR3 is CASSTGDGSQETQYF. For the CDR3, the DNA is TGTGCCAGCAGCACCGGGGACGGATCACAAGAGACCCAGTACTTC.

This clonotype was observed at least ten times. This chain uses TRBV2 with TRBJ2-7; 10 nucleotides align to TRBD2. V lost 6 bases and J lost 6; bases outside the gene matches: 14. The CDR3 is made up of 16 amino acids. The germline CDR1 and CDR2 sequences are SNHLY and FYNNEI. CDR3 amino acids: CASSVHSSGSLGEQYF. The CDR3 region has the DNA TGTGCCAGCAGCGTTCACTCTAGCGGGAGCCTCGGCGAGCAGTACTTC. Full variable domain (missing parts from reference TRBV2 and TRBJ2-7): EPEVTQTPSHQVTQMGQEVILRCVPISNHLYFYWYRQILGQKVEFLVSFYNNEISEKSEIFDDQFSVERPDGSNFTLKIRSTKLEDSAMYFCASSVHSSGSLGEQYFGPGTRLTVT.

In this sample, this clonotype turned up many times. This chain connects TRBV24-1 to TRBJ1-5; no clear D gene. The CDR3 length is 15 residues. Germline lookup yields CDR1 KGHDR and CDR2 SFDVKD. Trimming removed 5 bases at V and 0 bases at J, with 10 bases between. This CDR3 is CATSGPGYSNQPQHF. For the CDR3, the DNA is TGTGCCACCAGTGGACCGGGATATAGCAATCAGCCCCAGCATTTT.

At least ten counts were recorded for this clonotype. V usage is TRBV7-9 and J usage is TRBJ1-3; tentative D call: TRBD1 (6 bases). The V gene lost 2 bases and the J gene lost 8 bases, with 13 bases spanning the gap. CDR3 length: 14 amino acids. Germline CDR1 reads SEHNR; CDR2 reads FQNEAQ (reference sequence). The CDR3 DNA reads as TGTGCCAGCAGCTTACGGGGTGCAGGGGACACCATATATTTT. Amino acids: CASSLRGAGDTIYF.

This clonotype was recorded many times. The CDR3 DNA reads TGTGCCATCAAAGGTCTAGACGTCAACAATGAGCAGTTCTTC. Translated, it gives CAIKGLDVNNEQFF. The gene calls are TRBV10-3 and TRBJ2-1; D unresolved. Per the germline V gene, CDR1 is ENHRY and CDR2 is SYGVKD. The CDR3 sequence is 14 residues long. V lost 7 bases and J 5 bases, leaving 15 bases between the germline ends.

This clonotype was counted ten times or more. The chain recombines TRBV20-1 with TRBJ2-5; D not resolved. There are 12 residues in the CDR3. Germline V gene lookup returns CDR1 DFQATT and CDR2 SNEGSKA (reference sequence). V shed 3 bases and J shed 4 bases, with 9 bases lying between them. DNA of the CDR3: TGCAGTGCTAGGAGTTATCTAGAGACCCAGTACTTC. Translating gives CSARSYLETQYF.

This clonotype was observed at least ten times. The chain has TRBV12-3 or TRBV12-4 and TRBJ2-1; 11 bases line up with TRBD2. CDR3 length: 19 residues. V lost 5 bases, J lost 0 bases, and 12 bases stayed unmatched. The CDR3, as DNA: TGTGCCAGCAGTACACGACTAGCGGGACCCTTCAGCTCCTACAATGAGCAGTTCTTC. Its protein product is CASSTRLAGPFSSYNEQFF.

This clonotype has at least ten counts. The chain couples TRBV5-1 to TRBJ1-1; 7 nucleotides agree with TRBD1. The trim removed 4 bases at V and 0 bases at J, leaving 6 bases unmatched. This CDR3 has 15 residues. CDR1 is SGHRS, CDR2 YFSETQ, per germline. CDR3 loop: CASSVAGTVNTEAFF. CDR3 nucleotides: TGCGCCAGCAGCGTCGCCGGGACAGTGAACACTGAAGCTTTCTTT. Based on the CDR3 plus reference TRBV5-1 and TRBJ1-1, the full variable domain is KAGVTQTPRYLIKTRGQQVTLSCSPISGHRSVSWYQQTPGQGLQFLFEYFSETQRNKGNFPGRFSGRQFSNSRSEMNVSTLELGDSALYLCASSVAGTVNTEAFFGQGTRLTVV.

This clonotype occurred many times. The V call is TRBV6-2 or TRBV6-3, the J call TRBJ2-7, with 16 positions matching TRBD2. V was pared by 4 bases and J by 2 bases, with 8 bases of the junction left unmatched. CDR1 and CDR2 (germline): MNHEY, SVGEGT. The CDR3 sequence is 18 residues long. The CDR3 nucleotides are TGTGCCAGCAGTTCCGGGACTAGCGGGAGGGCCCTTGCCTACGAGCAGTACTTC. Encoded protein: CASSSGTSGRALAYEQYF.

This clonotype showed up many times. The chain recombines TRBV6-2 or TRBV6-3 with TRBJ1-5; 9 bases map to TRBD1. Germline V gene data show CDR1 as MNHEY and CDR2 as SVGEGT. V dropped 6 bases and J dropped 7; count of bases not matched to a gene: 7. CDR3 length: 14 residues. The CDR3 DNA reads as TGTGCCAGCAGCCACGGACAGGGGAACCAGCCCCAGCATTTT. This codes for CASSHGQGNQPQHF.

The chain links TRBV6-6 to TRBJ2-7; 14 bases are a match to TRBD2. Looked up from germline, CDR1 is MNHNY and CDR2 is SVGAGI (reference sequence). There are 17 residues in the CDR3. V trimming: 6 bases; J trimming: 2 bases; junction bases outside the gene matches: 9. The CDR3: CASRGTSGSGAPYEQYF. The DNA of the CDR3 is TGTGCCAGCAGGGGGACTAGCGGGAGTGGAGCTCCCTACGAGCAGTACTTC.

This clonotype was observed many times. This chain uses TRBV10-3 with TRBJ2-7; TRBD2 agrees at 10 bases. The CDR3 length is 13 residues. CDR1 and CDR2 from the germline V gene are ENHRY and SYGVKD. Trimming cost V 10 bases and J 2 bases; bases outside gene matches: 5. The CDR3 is CATLLAGAYEQYF. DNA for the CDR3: TGTGCCACCCTCCTAGCGGGGGCCTACGAGCAGTACTTC.

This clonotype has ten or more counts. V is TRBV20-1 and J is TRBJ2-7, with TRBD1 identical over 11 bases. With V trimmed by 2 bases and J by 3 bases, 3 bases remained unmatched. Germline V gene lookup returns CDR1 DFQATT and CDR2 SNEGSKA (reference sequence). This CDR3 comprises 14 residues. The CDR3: CSARPGQGVYEQYF. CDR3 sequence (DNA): TGCAGTGCTAGACCGGGACAGGGGGTCTACGAGCAGTACTTC.

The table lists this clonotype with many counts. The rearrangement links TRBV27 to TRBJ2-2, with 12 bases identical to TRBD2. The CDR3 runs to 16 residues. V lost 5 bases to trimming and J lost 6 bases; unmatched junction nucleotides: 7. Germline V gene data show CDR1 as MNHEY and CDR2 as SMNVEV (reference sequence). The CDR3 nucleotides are TGTGCCAGCAGTCCGCTAGCGGGAGGGCCGCCCGGGGAGCTGTTTTTT. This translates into CASSPLAGGPPGELFF.

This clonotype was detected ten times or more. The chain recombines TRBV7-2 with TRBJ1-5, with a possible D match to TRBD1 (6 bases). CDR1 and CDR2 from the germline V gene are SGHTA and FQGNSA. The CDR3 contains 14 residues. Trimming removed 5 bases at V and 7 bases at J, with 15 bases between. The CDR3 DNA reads TGTGCCAGCAGCCACGGGCAGGGGAGACAGCCCCAGCATTTT. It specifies CASSHGQGRQPQHF.

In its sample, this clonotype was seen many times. The CDR3 sequence: CSAQDSWGLAKNIQYF. Here the CDR3 DNA reads TGCAGCGCTCAGGACAGCTGGGGACTAGCCAAAAACATTCAGTACTTC. The gene calls are TRBV29-1 and TRBJ2-4, with D tentatively TRBD1 or TRBD2 (6 bases each). Germline assignment: CDR1 SQVTM and CDR2 ANQGSEA. The CDR3 extends over 16 amino acids. Trimming pared 7 bases from V and 0 bases from J, leaving 19 bases between.

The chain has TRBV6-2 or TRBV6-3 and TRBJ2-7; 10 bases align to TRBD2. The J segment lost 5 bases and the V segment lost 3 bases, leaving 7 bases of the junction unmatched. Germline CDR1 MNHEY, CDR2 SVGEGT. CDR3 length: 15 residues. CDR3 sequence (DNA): TGTGCCAGCAGTTATGCTAGCGGGAGTTTGAACGAGCAGTACTTC. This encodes CASSYASGSLNEQYF.

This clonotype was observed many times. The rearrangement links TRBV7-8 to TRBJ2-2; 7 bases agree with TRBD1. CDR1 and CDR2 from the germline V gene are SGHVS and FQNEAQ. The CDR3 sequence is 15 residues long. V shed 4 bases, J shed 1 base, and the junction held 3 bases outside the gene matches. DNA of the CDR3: TGTGCCAGCAGCTGGGGACAGTTGAACACCGGGGAGCTGTTTTTT. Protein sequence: CASSWGQLNTGELFF.

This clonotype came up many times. The CDR3 DNA reads as TGTGCCAGCAGCCATCCTACAGAAGCCAAAAACATTCAGTACTTC. Its protein product is CASSHPTEAKNIQYF. The rearrangement uses TRBV7-8 and TRBJ2-4, with no clear D. CDR1 and CDR2 from the germline V gene are SGHVS and FQNEAQ. V lost 5 bases to trimming and J lost 0 bases, with 11 bases between them. This CDR3 is built from 15 residues.

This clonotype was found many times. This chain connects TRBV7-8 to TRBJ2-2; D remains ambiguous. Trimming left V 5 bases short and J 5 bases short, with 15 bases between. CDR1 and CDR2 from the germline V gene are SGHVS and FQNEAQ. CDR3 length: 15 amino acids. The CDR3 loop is CASSAATRGTGELFF. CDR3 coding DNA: TGTGCCAGCAGCGCGGCGACTCGTGGGACCGGGGAGCTGTTTTTT.